This entry describes one T cell receptor (beta chain). Its specificity is unknown. The record originates from a study of CD8+CD57+ T cells in acquired aplastic anemia. TCR beta VDJ combinations and CDR3 sequences were profiled from genomic DNA. TCRdb itself ran the reads through MiXCR, one entry per CDR3 protein. The table lists under 500,000 distinct CDR3 sequences, about a third of them singletons, with 0.75% to 0.95% in the top ten. Patients picked for sequencing had shown CD8+CD57+ cell expansion detected by flow cytometry. Severe acquired aplastic anemia was present in all patients. With V trimmed by 10 bases and J by 3 bases, 7 bases remained unmatched. Germline loops: CDR1 SGDLS, CDR2 YYNGEE. The CDR3 sequence is 15 residues long. Study-wide findings and caveats: Patients shared around 30 CD8+ CDR3 sequences with controls.

The sample taken for sequencing was sorted CD4+, CD8+, or CD8+CD57+ T cells (not recorded which) from PBMCs. The chain links TRBV9 to TRBJ2-3; 14 bases agree with TRBD2. This receptor was identified in a human donor with aplastic anemia. In DNA form, the CDR3 reads TGTGCCTGGAGTGGACTAGCGGGGGGAACAGATACGCAGTATTTT. Its protein product is CAWSGLAGGTDTQYF. The whole variable domain, filled in from reference TRBV9 and TRBJ2-3, reads DSGVTQTPKHLITATGQRVTLRCSPRSGDLSVYWYQQSLDQGLQFLIQYYNGEERAKGNILERFSAQQFPDLHSELNLSSLELGDSALYFCAWSGLAGGTDTQYFGPGTRLTVL.